This paragraph covers one TCR beta chain sequence. Its antigen remains undetermined. Base quality data are lacking; no much larger clone is found one base away. The cohort was made up of approximately 670 healthy bone marrow donors. At the time of sampling, all cohort members were nominally healthy, though unrecorded immune exposures were likely present. The donor was CMV seronegative and belonged to the group of over 350 seronegative cohort members. Every donor gave a peripheral blood sample, and the peripheral blood mononuclear cells from that sample were used for TCR beta sequencing. Genomic DNA extraction from the blood cell samples was performed with the Qiagen DNeasy Blood Extraction Kit. Library method: the immunoSEQ multiplex PCR assay. The multiplex PCR relied on a mix of 60 forward primers for TCR Vbeta segments and 13 reverse primers for TCR Jbeta segments. The CDR3 region of rearranged TCR beta genes was amplified from genomic DNA by a multiplex PCR assay. Amplified TCR beta libraries were sequenced as 87-base-pair reads on the Illumina HiSeq System. The study's processing was this. A later analysis tallied around 80 million unique TCR beta chains across the 640 or so repertoires, and approximately 9.9 million of those chains were shared by two or more donors. Raw reads were error-corrected and collapsed into unique sequences with a nearest-neighbor algorithm that merged closely related sequences to remove PCR and sequencing errors. To assign V, D and J gene segments, CDR3 sequences were aligned to IMGT reference sequences. For a sequence to be retained, at least a six-nucleotide match to both a V gene segment and a J gene segment was required. Rearrangements were called productive when the CDR3 lacked stop codons and stayed in frame with V and J; all others were non-productive. CDR3 was defined according to IMGT convention as the region running from the second conserved V-encoded cysteine to the conserved J-encoded phenylalanine. The earlier analysis of approximately 590 of the donors excluded any sequence lacking an unambiguous match to a single V gene segment. In an earlier analysis of 587 of the donors, a V segment was called functional when productive rearrangements were above 56.7%, and segregating when the standard deviation between donors exceeded 5%. A statistical classification framework was built to diagnose cytomegalovirus status from the catalog of TCR beta chain sequences. V and J gene assignment, in a later analysis, came from comparing TCR nucleotide sequences with IMGT/GENE-DB human TR gene sequences. In a later analysis, CDR3 sequences and most-parsimonious VDJ recombination scenarios were assigned using the TCRdist pipeline. In a later analysis, each TCR beta chain was defined by its CDR3 amino acid sequence together with its V-gene family, and reads without a unique V-gene family were excluded. In a later analysis, some 600 highly shared, low-generation-probability nucleotide sequences were removed to address suspected cross-contamination and a sequencing artifact. In a later analysis, a clonal expansion index was calculated for each public chain from normalized within-repertoire ranks of inferred template counts. A later analysis computed generation probabilities with a VDJ recombination model fitted to out-of-frame rearrangements, and checked the results against IGoR. Hypergeometric tests were used in a later analysis to score TCR-TCR, TCR-HLA and TCR-CMV co-occurrence, with a repertoire-size bias correction applied to the TCR pairs. False discovery rates were estimated in a later analysis by permuting HLA or CMV assignments 20 times. In a later analysis, co-occurring TCRs were grouped using DBSCAN, with TCRdist sequence similarity added in when clustering inside HLA-allele-positive subsets. For co-occurrence clustering, repertoires with fewer than 30,000 or more than 120,000 public chains were excluded, along with roughly 5 repertoires with anomalous nucleotide sharing. Sourced from immuneACCESS, this table was stored by TCRdb with only in-frame sequences that have V and J called. A share of the clones is absent; for the studies checked, an unresolved V gene accounts for under half, and the remainder has no known explanation. Clone size and V and J calls were adopted from that table, with D and trimming inferred from the DNA. The sample has about 160,000 clones on record, about 73% of them singletons. Of the sample, 3% to 3.5% falls within the top ten clones.

The data are from a study of cytomegalovirus exposure and HLA in healthy donors (dated by TCRdb to the late 2010s). About the study as a whole: An earlier analysis of roughly 610 of the donors reported roughly 300 Gb of sequence data and 117 million unique TCR beta sequences obtained from 150 million to 200 million T cells. An early release that covered about 640 HLA-typed donors contained around 300 gigabases of sequencing data and approximately 85 million unique TCR sequences. Of the roughly 400 genotyped donors, roughly 85% fell in the genetic ancestry cluster associated with self-reported Caucasian donors. The study was designed to test whether signatures of past pathogen exposure could be identified by cataloging public T cell receptors. Using immunosequencing, the study profiled T cell repertoires from some 670 subjects and related those repertoires to cytomegalovirus serostatus. A separate validation cohort of approximately 130 different subjects was used in addition to the roughly 640-subject first cohort. To predict cytomegalovirus infection status, the study brought together high-throughput TCR immunosequencing, statistical association of individual TCRs with disease status, and machine learning. In a later analysis, previously published TCR beta repertoires from 550 to 750 donors were re-analyzed and high-resolution HLA genotyping was added so that TCR occurrence patterns could be studied. In the later analysis, no new phenotypic data were used to find candidate immune exposures; instead, reliance was placed on TCR beta sequences and their occurrence across donors. In an earlier analysis of more than 550 of the donors, high-throughput TCR beta sequencing was used to judge whether each TCR beta V gene segment behaved as functional or pseudogenic. Donor age, sex, ethnicity and CMV serostatus were collected together with the repertoire data. A later genetic analysis used genome-wide SNP genotypes for about 65% of the roughly 670 donors, treating that subset as a discovery cohort. Every discovery cohort repertoire had been produced on one sequencing platform. HLA typing included class I and class II loci at four-digit resolution. Typing coverage varied by locus: roughly 629-630 donors for A, B, C, DRB1 and DQB1; 500 to 550 for DQA1; 606 for DPA1; roughly 470 for DPB1. Four to six DR-DQ haplotypes were handled as single units for association and clustering, since linkage in the cohort was strong. Among about 390 genotyped donors of the cohort, an average of approximately 230,000 unique TCR beta nucleotide sequences were sequenced per donor, approximately 20% of them non-productive.

Overall study outcomes, separate from this receptor: According to a later analysis, parvovirus B19, influenza, CMV and Epstein-Barr virus appeared linked to several top co-occurrence clusters. Cytomegalovirus status was reported to be diagnosed by the classifier with high specificity and sensitivity in both the original and validation cohorts. According to a later genetic analysis, donors in an Asian-associated ancestry cluster had fewer N-insertions in productive TCRs than the approximately 700-donor mean. A later analysis found that most CMV-associated TCR beta chains appeared HLA-restricted, with HLA associations seemingly driven largely by CMV exposure. A later genetic analysis associated a missense DCLRE1C variant with V-gene and J-gene trimming of TCR beta chains, and an independent cohort replicated the association. Some IMGT-functional V segments, including TRBV6-2 and TRBV6-3, could not be told apart with the 87-base-pair reads, so those segments were excluded. In a later analysis, about 17,000 TCR beta sequences were associated with specific HLA alleles at a false discovery rate of 0.05. Immune exposure information for the cohort was limited to CMV serostatus. Linkage disequilibrium might explain the correlated functional status among segregating V segments, but an unknown experimental factor could not be excluded. The study gave a list of under 200 TCR beta chains associated with cytomegalovirus. In a later analysis, HLA-associated TCR beta chains were found to be more clonally expanded and to have lower generation probabilities than equally common non-associated chains. HLA typing was unavailable for some donors at each locus, so association tests used only the typed subset. In an earlier analysis of around 600 of the donors, most TCR beta V segments appeared in productive rearrangements about 90% or about 30% of the time, broadly matching IMGT annotations. Only TCR beta chains were sequenced in this cohort, and the absence of alpha or paired-chain data limited detectable features. It was suggested by the authors that the approach could potentially be generalized to other disease states and immunological phenotypes. The presence/absence analyses assumed that sequencing depth was roughly uniform across donors, and that assumption may not be true. A further reported finding was that TCR beta sequences accurately predicted the HLA-A and HLA-B alleles for most subjects in the first cohort. According to a later analysis, TCR association rates differed among HLA loci, with DRB1 alleles showing the most associated TCRs and HLA-C alleles showing the fewest. Across donors, most TCR sequences were observed very rarely, whereas some public TCRs were present in many individuals. When HLA alleles, especially DR and DQ, strongly co-occurred, attributing TCR associations to individual alleles was difficult. A cluster of highly shared sequence variants was judged likely to be a technical artifact of the sequencing pipeline. A few of the identified cytomegalovirus-associated TCR beta chains were confirmed in vitro to be specific for cytomegalovirus antigens. Because counts were too low, under 20 rarely observed V segments, including chromosome 9 orphons, were left out of the earlier analysis of about 500 of the donors.

V drops 4 bases and J drops 3 bases, leaving 9 bases in between. Measured from the cysteine to the phenylalanine, the CDR3 is 13 residues long. Only the CDR3 DNA stays, 39 bases, in frame from base 1. CDR1 and CDR2 are drawn from the germline V gene: SGHAT, FQNNGV. The chain is assembled from TRBV11-2 and TRBJ1-2; TRBD1 is perhaps the D gene, given 6 matching bases. The receptor's source is a woman aged 40 to 50 in good health and CMV-seronegative. The sequenced sample consisted of PBMCs. CDR3 reads: CASSSGVYYGYTF. The DNA sequence is TGTGCCAGCAGCTCAGGGGTATACTATGGCTACACCTTC.